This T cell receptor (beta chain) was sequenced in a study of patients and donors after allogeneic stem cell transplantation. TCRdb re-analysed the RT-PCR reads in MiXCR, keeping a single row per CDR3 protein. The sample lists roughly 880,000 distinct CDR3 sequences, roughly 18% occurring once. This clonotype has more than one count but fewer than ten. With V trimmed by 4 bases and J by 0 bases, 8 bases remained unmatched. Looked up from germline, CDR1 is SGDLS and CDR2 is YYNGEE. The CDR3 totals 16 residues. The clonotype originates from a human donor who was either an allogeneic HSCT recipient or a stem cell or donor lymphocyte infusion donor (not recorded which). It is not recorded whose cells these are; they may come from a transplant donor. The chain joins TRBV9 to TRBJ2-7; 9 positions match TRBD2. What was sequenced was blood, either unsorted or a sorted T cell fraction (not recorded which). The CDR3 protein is CASSPGASGISYEQYF. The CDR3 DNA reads TGTGCCAGCAGCCCTGGGGCTAGCGGGATCTCCTACGAGCAGTACTTC.